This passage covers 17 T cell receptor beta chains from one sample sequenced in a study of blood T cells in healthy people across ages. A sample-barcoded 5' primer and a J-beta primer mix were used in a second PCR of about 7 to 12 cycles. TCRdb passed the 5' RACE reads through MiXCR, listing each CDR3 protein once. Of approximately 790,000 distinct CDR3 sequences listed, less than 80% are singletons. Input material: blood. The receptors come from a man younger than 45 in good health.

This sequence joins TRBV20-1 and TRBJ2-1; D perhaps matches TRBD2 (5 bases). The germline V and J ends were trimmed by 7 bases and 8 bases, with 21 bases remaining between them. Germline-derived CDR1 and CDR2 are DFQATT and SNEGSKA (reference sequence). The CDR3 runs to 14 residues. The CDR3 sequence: CSVSTLAGEDEQFF. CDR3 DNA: TGCAGTGTTTCCACCCTAGCCGGTGAGGATGAGCAGTTCTTC.

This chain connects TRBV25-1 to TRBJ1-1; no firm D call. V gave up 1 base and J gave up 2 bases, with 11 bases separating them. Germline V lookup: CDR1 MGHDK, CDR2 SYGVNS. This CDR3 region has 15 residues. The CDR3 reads CASSESPGTNTEAFF. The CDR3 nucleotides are TGTGCCAGCAGTGAATCTCCAGGAACCAACACTGAAGCTTTCTTT.

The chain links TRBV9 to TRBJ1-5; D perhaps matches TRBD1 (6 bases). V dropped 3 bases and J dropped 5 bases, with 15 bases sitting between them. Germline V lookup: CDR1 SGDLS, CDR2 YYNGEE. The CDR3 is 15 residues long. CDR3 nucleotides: TGTGCCAGCAGCGGCGGCGGGGGGCGGTATCAGCCCCAGCATTTT. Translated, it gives CASSGGGGRYQPQHF.

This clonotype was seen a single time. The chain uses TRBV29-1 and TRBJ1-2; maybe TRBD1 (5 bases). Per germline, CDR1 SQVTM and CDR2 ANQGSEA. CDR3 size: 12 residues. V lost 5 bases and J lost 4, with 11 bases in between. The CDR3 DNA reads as TGCAGCGTTAATCAGGGCGCCTATGGCTACACCTTC. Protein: CSVNQGAYGYTF.

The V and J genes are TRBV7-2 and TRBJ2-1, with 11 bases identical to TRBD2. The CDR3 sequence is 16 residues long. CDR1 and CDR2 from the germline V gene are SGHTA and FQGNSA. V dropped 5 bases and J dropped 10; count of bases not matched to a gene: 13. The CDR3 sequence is CASSRFSGGALREQFF. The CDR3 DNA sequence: TGTGCCAGCAGCCGATTTAGCGGGGGGGCTCTAAGGGAGCAGTTCTTC.

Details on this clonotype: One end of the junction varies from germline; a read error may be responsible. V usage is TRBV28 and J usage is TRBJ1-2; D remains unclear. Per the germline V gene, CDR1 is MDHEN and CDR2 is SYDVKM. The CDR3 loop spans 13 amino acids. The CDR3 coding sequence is TGCGCCACCCGGAATACCTCTAACTATGGCTACACCTTC. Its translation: CATRNTSNYGYTF.

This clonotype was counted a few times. The CDR3 protein is CASSQDSGRGEQYF. The CDR3, as DNA: TGCGCCAGCAGCCAAGATTCTGGGCGGGGCGAGCAGTACTTC. The chain uses TRBV4-3 and TRBJ2-4; D is perhaps TRBD2 (6 bases). The DNA end is more similar to TRBJ2-7, so the J call may be wrong. Germline V CDR1 and CDR2: LGHNA, YSLEER. There are 14 residues in the CDR3.

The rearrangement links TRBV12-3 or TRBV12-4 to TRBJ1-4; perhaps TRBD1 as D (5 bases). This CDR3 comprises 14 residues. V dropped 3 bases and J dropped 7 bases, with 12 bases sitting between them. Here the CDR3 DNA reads TGTGCCAGCAGTTTTTTTGGGGGTCGTGAAAAACTGTTTTTT. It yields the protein CASSFFGGREKLFF.

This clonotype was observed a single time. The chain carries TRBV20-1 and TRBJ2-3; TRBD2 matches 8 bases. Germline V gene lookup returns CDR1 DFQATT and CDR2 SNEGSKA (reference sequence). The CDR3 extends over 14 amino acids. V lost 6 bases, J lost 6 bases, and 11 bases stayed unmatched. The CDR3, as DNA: TGCAGTGCCTTCGGGACTAGTTTTGAGGATACGCAGTATTTT. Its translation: CSAFGTSFEDTQYF.

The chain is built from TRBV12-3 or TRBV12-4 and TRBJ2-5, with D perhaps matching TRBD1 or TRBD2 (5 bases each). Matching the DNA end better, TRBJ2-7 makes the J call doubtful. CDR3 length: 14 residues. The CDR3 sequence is CASSLGDGMYEQYF. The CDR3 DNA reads TGTGCCAGCAGTTTAGGGGACGGGATGTACGAGCAGTACTTC.

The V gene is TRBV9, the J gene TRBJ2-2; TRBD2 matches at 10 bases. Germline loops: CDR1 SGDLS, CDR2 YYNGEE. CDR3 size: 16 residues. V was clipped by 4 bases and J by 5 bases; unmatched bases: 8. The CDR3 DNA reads TGTGCCAGCAGCCTCAGCGGGGGGGCCCCGACCGGGGAGCTGTTTTTT. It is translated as CASSLSGGAPTGELFF.

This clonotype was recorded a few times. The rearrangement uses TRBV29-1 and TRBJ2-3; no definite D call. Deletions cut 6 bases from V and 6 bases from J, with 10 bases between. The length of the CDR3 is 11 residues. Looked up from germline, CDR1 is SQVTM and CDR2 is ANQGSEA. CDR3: CSVANRDTQYF. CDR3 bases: TGCAGCGTGGCGAACCGCGATACGCAGTATTTT.

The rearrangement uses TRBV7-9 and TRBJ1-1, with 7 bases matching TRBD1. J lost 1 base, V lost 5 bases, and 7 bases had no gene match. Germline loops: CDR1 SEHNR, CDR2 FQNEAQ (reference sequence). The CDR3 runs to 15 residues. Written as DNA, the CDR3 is TGTGCCAGCAGCCACCCCAGGACAGGGAACACTGAAGCTTTCTTT. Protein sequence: CASSHPRTGNTEAFF.

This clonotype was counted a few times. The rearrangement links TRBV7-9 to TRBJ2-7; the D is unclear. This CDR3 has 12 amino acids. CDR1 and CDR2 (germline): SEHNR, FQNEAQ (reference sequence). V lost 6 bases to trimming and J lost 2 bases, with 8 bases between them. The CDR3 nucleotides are TGTGCCAGCAGGCCAATGGCCTACGAGCAGTACTTC. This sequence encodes CASRPMAYEQYF.

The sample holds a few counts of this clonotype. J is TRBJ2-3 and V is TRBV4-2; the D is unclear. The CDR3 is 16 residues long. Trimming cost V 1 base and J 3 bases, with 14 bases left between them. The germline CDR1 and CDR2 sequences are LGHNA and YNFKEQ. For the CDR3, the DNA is TGTGCCAGCAGCCAAGGAGGACGGCGTAGAACAGATACGCAGTATTTT. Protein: CASSQGGRRRTDTQYF.

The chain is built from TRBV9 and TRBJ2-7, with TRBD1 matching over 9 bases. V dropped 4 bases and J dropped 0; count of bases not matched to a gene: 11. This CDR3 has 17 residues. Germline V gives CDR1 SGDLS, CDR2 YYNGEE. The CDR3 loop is CASSPGGGDRVSYEQYF. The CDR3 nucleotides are TGTGCCAGCAGCCCGGGCGGAGGGGACAGGGTCTCCTACGAGCAGTACTTC.

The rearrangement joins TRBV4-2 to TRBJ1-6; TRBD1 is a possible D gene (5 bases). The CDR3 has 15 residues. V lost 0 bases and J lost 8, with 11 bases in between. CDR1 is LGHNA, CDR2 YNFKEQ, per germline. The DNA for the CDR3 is TGTGCCAGCAGCCAAGACGCCAGGGAAGATTCACCCCTCCACTTT. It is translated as CASSQDAREDSPLHF.